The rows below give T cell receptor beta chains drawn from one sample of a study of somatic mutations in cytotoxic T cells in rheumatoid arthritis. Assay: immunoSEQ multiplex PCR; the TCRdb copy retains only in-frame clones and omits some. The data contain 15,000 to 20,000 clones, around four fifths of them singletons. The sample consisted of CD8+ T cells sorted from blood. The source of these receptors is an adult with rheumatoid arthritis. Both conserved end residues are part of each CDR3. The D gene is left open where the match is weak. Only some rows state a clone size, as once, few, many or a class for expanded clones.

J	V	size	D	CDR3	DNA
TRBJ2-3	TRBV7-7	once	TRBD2	CASSLGSGGAYTQYF	TGTGCTAGCAGCTTGGGTAGCGGGGGGGCTTATACGCAGTATTTT
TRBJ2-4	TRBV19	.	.	CASSSPDLAKNIQYF	TGTGCCAGTAGTTCGCCAGACCTAGCCAAAAACATTCAGTACTTC
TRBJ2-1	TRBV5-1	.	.	CASSLGSWSYNEQFF	TGCGCCAGCAGCTTGGGCAGCTGGAGTTACAATGAGCAGTTCTTC
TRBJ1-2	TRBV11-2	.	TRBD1	CASSLRAGGVYGYTF	TGTGCCAGCAGCTTAAGAGCAGGGGGGGTCTATGGCTACACCTTC
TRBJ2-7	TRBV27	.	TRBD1	CASSPPQTGAADEQYF	TGTGCCAGCAGTCCACCACAGACAGGGGCCGCGGACGAGCAGTACTTC
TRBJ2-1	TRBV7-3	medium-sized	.	CASSLSLEEQFF	TGTGCCAGCAGCTTATCCCTGGAGGAGCAGTTCTTC
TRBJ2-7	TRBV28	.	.	CASSLFDRSYEQYF	TGTGCCAGCAGTTTATTCGACAGATCCTACGAGCAGTACTTC
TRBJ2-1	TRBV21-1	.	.	CASSKARSATGAYNEQFF	TGTGCCAGCAGCAAAGCGAGGTCGGCGACAGGGGCCTACAATGAGCAGTTCTTC
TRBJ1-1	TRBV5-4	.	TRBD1	CASSSGQGTAEAFF	TGTGCCAGCAGCTCAGGACAGGGGACCGCTGAAGCTTTCTTT
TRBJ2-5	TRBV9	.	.	CASSVGGIQETQYF	TGTGCCAGCAGCGTAGGGGGCATCCAAGAGACCCAGTACTTC
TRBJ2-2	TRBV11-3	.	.	CASSAEPPELFF	TGTGCCAGCAGTGCGGAACCGCCCGAGCTGTTTTTT
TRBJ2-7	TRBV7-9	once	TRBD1	CASSPPTGVKSYEQYF	TGTGCCAGCAGCCCACCCACAGGGGTCAAGTCCTACGAGCAGTACTTC
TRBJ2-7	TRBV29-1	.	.	CSVELQGPSYEQYF	TGCAGCGTTGAGTTGCAGGGGCCCTCCTACGAGCAGTACTTC
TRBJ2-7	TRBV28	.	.	CASRVAGHRAYGSYEQYF	TGTGCCAGCAGGGTCGCCGGACACAGAGCTTATGGCTCCTACGAGCAGTACTTC
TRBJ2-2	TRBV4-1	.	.	CASRPGTAYGGELFF	TGCGCCAGCAGACCGGGGACTGCTTATGGGGGGGAGCTGTTTTTT
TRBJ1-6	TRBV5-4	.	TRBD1	CASSLVGQGVSPLHF	TGTGCCAGCAGCTTGGTGGGACAGGGTGTATCACCCCTCCACTTT
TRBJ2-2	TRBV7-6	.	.	CASSFGQRKNTGELFF	TGTGCCAGCAGCTTCGGACAGAGAAAGAACACCGGGGAGCTGTTTTTT
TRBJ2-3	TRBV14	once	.	CASSHPRHTDTQYF	TGTGCCAGCAGCCACCCGAGACACACAGATACGCAGTATTTT
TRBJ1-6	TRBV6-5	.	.	CASSYYQGNNSPLHF	TGTGCCAGCAGTTACTACCAGGGGAACAATTCACCCCTCCACTTT
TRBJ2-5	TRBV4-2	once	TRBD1	CASSQDRDPFLQETQYF	TGTGCCAGCAGCCAGGACAGGGACCCCTTCCTCCAAGAGACCCAGTACTTC
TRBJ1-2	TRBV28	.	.	CASSLVASRNGYTF	TGTGCCAGCAGTTTAGTGGCCAGTAGGAATGGCTACACCTTC
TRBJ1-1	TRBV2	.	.	CASSEGPNTEAFF	TGTGCCAGCAGTGAAGGTCCGAACACTGAAGCTTTCTTT
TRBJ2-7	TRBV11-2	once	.	CASSFGSSYEQYF	TGTGCCAGCAGCTTCGGCAGCTCCTACGAGCAGTACTTC
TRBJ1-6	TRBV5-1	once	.	CASSLAGRVNSPLHF	TGCGCCAGCAGCTTAGCCGGGAGGGTAAATTCACCCCTCCACTTT